This T cell receptor beta chain was recorded in a study of cytomegalovirus exposure and HLA in healthy donors. Overall study results and limits: A list of approximately 150 TCR beta chains associated with cytomegalovirus was given.

In its sample, this clone was seen once. The antigen is not known. Primers: 60 Vbeta forward and 13 Jbeta reverse. Method: immunoSEQ multiplex PCR; TCRdb's copy keeps in-frame clones and lacks some. The table lists 200,000 or so clones, roughly 80% of them singletons. Germline CDR1 and CDR2: KGHSH and LQKENI. This CDR3 spans 12 amino acids. V was shortened by 8 bases and J by 11 bases, with 18 bases between the two germline ends. The sequence was obtained from a man aged 35 to 55 in good health and CMV-seronegative. The chain has TRBV18 and TRBJ1-1; maybe TRBD1 (6 bases). Sequences were obtained from PBMCs. The CDR3 here is CASDDQGGGAFF. DNA for the CDR3: TGTGCCAGCGACGACCAGGGAGGGGGTGCTTTCTTT.